These T cell receptor beta chains were read from a single sample in a study of blood T cell repertoires in COVID-19. Sequencing used immunoSEQ multiplex PCR; TCRdb keeps in-frame clones, though not all of them. The table lists 200,000 to 250,000 clones, approximately 91% of them singletons. Source material: peripheral blood. Source of these receptors: a woman in her thirties or forties who had recovered from COVID-19. The CDR3 runs from the conserved cysteine through the conserved F or W. A D gene is named only where the DNA matches it firmly. Not all rows give a size; the values are once, few, many and, for expanded clones, a class.

CDR3aa: CASSQQGRRLAGRHTDTQYF
CDR3nt: TGTGCCAGCAGCCAGCAAGGGAGACGACTAGCGGGGCGGCACACAGATACGCAGTATTTT
v_gene: TRBV3-1/TRBV3-2
abundance: NA
d_gene: TRBD2
j_gene: TRBJ2-3

CDR3aa: CASSRLTVETQYF
CDR3nt: TGCGCCAGCAGCCGCCTGACTGTGGAGACCCAGTACTTC
v_gene: TRBV4-1
abundance: NA
d_gene: NA
j_gene: TRBJ2-5

CDR3aa: CASSLVGGNSPLHF
CDR3nt: TGTGCCAGCAGCTTGGTCGGGGGTAATTCACCCCTCCACTTT
v_gene: TRBV5-5
abundance: NA
d_gene: NA
j_gene: TRBJ1-6

CDR3aa: CASSHGGTEAFF
CDR3nt: TGTGCCAGCAGCCACGGAGGCACTGAAGCTTTCTTT
v_gene: TRBV3-1/TRBV3-2
abundance: NA
d_gene: NA
j_gene: TRBJ1-1

CDR3aa: CATSRGGTGDYEQYF
CDR3nt: TGTGCCACCAGCAGAGGCGGGACAGGGGACTACGAGCAGTACTTC
v_gene: TRBV15
abundance: NA
d_gene: TRBD1
j_gene: TRBJ2-7

CDR3aa: CASSQGTGGNYGYTF
CDR3nt: TGCGCCAGCAGCCAAGGAACAGGGGGCAACTATGGCTACACCTTC
v_gene: TRBV4-3
abundance: NA
d_gene: TRBD1
j_gene: TRBJ1-2

CDR3aa: CATSSREGSPLHF
CDR3nt: TGTGCCACCAGTTCCCGGGAAGGTTCACCCCTCCACTTT
v_gene: TRBV24-1
abundance: NA
d_gene: NA
j_gene: TRBJ1-6

CDR3aa: CASSQTQGRGYTF
CDR3nt: TGTGCCAGCAGTCAAACACAGGGGAGGGGCTACACCTTC
v_gene: TRBV6-5
abundance: NA
d_gene: TRBD1
j_gene: TRBJ1-2

CDR3aa: CSATGVGGYTF
CDR3nt: TGCAGTGCTACGGGGGTGGGCGGCTACACCTTC
v_gene: TRBV20-1
abundance: NA
d_gene: NA
j_gene: TRBJ1-2

CDR3aa: CASSLSGDAYEQYF
CDR3nt: TGTGCCAGCAGCCTTAGCGGAGACGCCTACGAGCAGTACTTC
v_gene: TRBV6-2/TRBV6-3
abundance: NA
d_gene: NA
j_gene: TRBJ2-7

CDR3aa: CASSQDRAYEQYF
CDR3nt: TGCGCCAGCAGCCAGGACAGGGCCTACGAGCAGTACTTC
v_gene: TRBV4-1
abundance: few
d_gene: TRBD1
j_gene: TRBJ2-7

CDR3aa: CASSYGGQGDSPLHF
CDR3nt: TGTGCCAGCAGTTACGGCGGGCAGGGGGATTCACCCCTCCACTTT
v_gene: TRBV6-2/TRBV6-3
abundance: once
d_gene: TRBD1
j_gene: TRBJ1-6

CDR3aa: CASRASGSSYNEQFF
CDR3nt: TGTGCCAGTAGGGCTAGCGGGAGCTCCTACAATGAGCAGTTCTTC
v_gene: TRBV19
abundance: NA
d_gene: TRBD2
j_gene: TRBJ2-1

CDR3aa: CASTPPRGKLFF
CDR3nt: TGTGCCAGCACCCCACCACGAGGAAAACTGTTTTTT
v_gene: TRBV28
abundance: many
d_gene: NA
j_gene: TRBJ1-4

CDR3aa: CASSYAYRTGPRGEQYF
CDR3nt: TGTGCCAGCAGTTACGCTTACCGGACAGGGCCCAGGGGCGAGCAGTACTTC
v_gene: TRBV6-2/TRBV6-3
abundance: NA
d_gene: TRBD1
j_gene: TRBJ2-7

CDR3aa: CASSSLGQQHF
CDR3nt: TGCGCCAGCAGCTCCCTAGGACAGCAGCATTTT
v_gene: TRBV5-1
abundance: NA
d_gene: NA
j_gene: TRBJ1-5

CDR3aa: CASSNPLIDRKNQPQHF
CDR3nt: TGTGCCAGCAGTAACCCCCTGATCGACAGGAAAAATCAGCCCCAGCATTTT
v_gene: TRBV6-2/TRBV6-3
abundance: NA
d_gene: NA
j_gene: TRBJ1-5

CDR3aa: CASSLDRGFSNEQFF
CDR3nt: TGTGCCAGCAGCCTCGACAGGGGGTTTTCCAATGAGCAGTTCTTC
v_gene: TRBV11-3
abundance: NA
d_gene: TRBD1
j_gene: TRBJ2-1

CDR3aa: CASSSSGGITDTQYF
CDR3nt: TGTGCCAGCAGCTCTAGCGGGGGGATCACAGATACGCAGTATTTT
v_gene: TRBV7-2
abundance: NA
d_gene: TRBD2
j_gene: TRBJ2-3

CDR3aa: CASNRPGTLSYEQYF
CDR3nt: TGTGCCAGCAACAGACCCGGGACACTGTCCTACGAGCAGTACTTC
v_gene: TRBV28
abundance: NA
d_gene: NA
j_gene: TRBJ2-7

CDR3aa: CASSDRGQGLYAGANVLTF
CDR3nt: TGTGCCAGTAGCGACAGGGGACAGGGGTTATACGCTGGGGCCAACGTCCTGACTTTC
v_gene: TRBV19
abundance: once
d_gene: TRBD1
j_gene: TRBJ2-6

CDR3aa: CASSLREGVNTGELFF
CDR3nt: TGTGCCAGCAGCTTACGCGAAGGGGTGAACACCGGGGAGCTGTTTTTT
v_gene: TRBV7-9
abundance: NA
d_gene: NA
j_gene: TRBJ2-2

CDR3aa: CASSRPGTVPGYTF
CDR3nt: TGTGCCAGCAGCCGCCCTGGGACAGTTCCTGGCTACACCTTC
v_gene: TRBV5-6
abundance: NA
d_gene: TRBD1
j_gene: TRBJ1-2

CDR3aa: CASSYSAGGFDGELFF
CDR3nt: TGTGCCAGCAGTTACTCCGCAGGGGGCTTCGACGGGGAGCTGTTTTTT
v_gene: TRBV6-2/TRBV6-3
abundance: NA
d_gene: TRBD1
j_gene: TRBJ2-2

CDR3aa: CASSFEAGGPTDTQYF
CDR3nt: TGTGCCAGCAGTTTCGAAGCGGGGGGGCCAACAGATACGCAGTATTTT
v_gene: TRBV27
abundance: NA
d_gene: TRBD2
j_gene: TRBJ2-3

CDR3aa: CASSPGGVHSYGYTF
CDR3nt: TGTGCCAGCAGCCCCGGGGGAGTCCACAGCTATGGCTACACCTTC
v_gene: TRBV7-9
abundance: NA
d_gene: NA
j_gene: TRBJ1-2

CDR3aa: CASSHGPTGGLRGVSYNEQFF
CDR3nt: TGTGCCAGCAGTCACGGACCGACAGGGGGGCTGCGGGGGGTCTCCTACAATGAGCAGTTCTTC
v_gene: TRBV27
abundance: NA
d_gene: NA
j_gene: TRBJ2-1

CDR3aa: CASSAGMTGNYGYTF
CDR3nt: TGTGCCAGCAGCGCAGGCATGACAGGGAACTATGGCTACACCTTC
v_gene: TRBV11-3
abundance: NA
d_gene: TRBD1
j_gene: TRBJ1-2

CDR3aa: CASSIGGSTNQPQHF
CDR3nt: TGTGCCAGTAGTATAGGAGGGTCTACCAATCAGCCCCAGCATTTT
v_gene: TRBV19
abundance: NA
d_gene: NA
j_gene: TRBJ1-5

CDR3aa: CASSLYGGTDTGELFF
CDR3nt: TGTGCCAGCAGTTTATACGGGGGGACCGACACCGGGGAGCTGTTTTTT
v_gene: TRBV27
abundance: few
d_gene: TRBD2
j_gene: TRBJ2-2

CDR3aa: CASSQVPIAGGQGDTQYF
CDR3nt: TGCGCCAGCAGCCAAGTTCCCATAGCGGGAGGGCAAGGCGATACGCAGTATTTT
v_gene: TRBV4-3
abundance: NA
d_gene: TRBD2
j_gene: TRBJ2-3

CDR3aa: CASSLRVPGQGQNEQFF
CDR3nt: TGTGCCAGCAGTTTACGCGTTCCGGGACAGGGCCAGAATGAGCAGTTCTTC
v_gene: TRBV27
abundance: NA
d_gene: TRBD1
j_gene: TRBJ2-1

CDR3aa: CASSEDGRGSNQPQHF
CDR3nt: TGTGCCAGCAGCGAAGATGGGCGGGGTAGCAATCAGCCCCAGCATTTT
v_gene: TRBV7-9
abundance: NA
d_gene: NA
j_gene: TRBJ1-5

CDR3aa: CSGRYGGTPGNTIYF
CDR3nt: TGCAGCGGACGGTATGGAGGGACCCCTGGAAACACCATATATTTT
v_gene: TRBV29-1
abundance: NA
d_gene: NA
j_gene: TRBJ1-3

CDR3aa: CASSLGLRQGTDTQYF
CDR3nt: TGTGCCAGCAGCTTAGGGCTCAGGCAGGGAACAGATACGCAGTATTTT
v_gene: TRBV7-3
abundance: NA
d_gene: NA
j_gene: TRBJ2-3

CDR3aa: CASSGAGGRANVLTF
CDR3nt: TGTGCCAGCAGCGGGGCCGGGGGAAGGGCCAACGTCCTGACTTTC
v_gene: TRBV3-1/TRBV3-2
abundance: NA
d_gene: NA
j_gene: TRBJ2-6

CDR3aa: CASSPRDSYGYTF
CDR3nt: TGTGCCAGCTCACCACGGGACAGCTATGGCTACACCTTC
v_gene: TRBV18
abundance: NA
d_gene: TRBD1
j_gene: TRBJ1-2

CDR3aa: CASSPPGTEAFF
CDR3nt: TGTGCCAGCAGCCCCCCAGGGACTGAAGCTTTCTTT
v_gene: TRBV7-9
abundance: NA
d_gene: NA
j_gene: TRBJ1-1

CDR3aa: CASSLFRRGWRVGGDTQYF
CDR3nt: TGTGCCAGCAGCTTATTCAGGAGGGGCTGGCGGGTCGGGGGGGATACGCAGTATTTT
v_gene: TRBV13
abundance: NA
d_gene: TRBD2
j_gene: TRBJ2-3

CDR3aa: CASSLAPPRTEAFF
CDR3nt: TGTGCCAGCAGCTTGGCCCCCCCTCGCACTGAAGCTTTCTTT
v_gene: TRBV5-4
abundance: once
d_gene: NA
j_gene: TRBJ1-1

CDR3aa: CATRSRDFLYEQYF
CDR3nt: TGTGCCACCCGATCACGGGATTTTCTCTACGAGCAGTACTTC
v_gene: TRBV10-3
abundance: NA
d_gene: NA
j_gene: TRBJ2-7

CDR3aa: CSAGTRDRLGELFF
CDR3nt: TGCAGCGCCGGGACACGGGACAGGCTGGGGGAGCTGTTTTTT
v_gene: TRBV29-1
abundance: NA
d_gene: TRBD1
j_gene: TRBJ2-2

CDR3aa: CASSLNRQYTGELFF
CDR3nt: TGTGCCAGCAGCCTGAACCGCCAGTACACCGGGGAGCTGTTTTTT
v_gene: TRBV5-4
abundance: few
d_gene: NA
j_gene: TRBJ2-2

CDR3aa: CASSSRQVPNTEAFF
CDR3nt: TGTGCCAGCAGCTCAAGACAGGTCCCTAACACTGAAGCTTTCTTT
v_gene: TRBV5-6
abundance: NA
d_gene: NA
j_gene: TRBJ1-1

CDR3aa: CASTVTGVNGYTF
CDR3nt: TGTGCCAGTACCGTAACAGGGGTGAACGGCTACACCTTC
v_gene: TRBV19
abundance: NA
d_gene: TRBD1
j_gene: TRBJ1-2

CDR3aa: CASRGQTFSNQPQHF
CDR3nt: TGTGCCAGCAGAGGACAGACCTTTAGCAATCAGCCCCAGCATTTT
v_gene: TRBV6-1
abundance: NA
d_gene: NA
j_gene: TRBJ1-5